The present T cell receptor beta chain was sequenced within a study of OX40 agonist ivuxolimab in advanced cancers. Study-wide context: Three patients, one with hepatocellular carcinoma and two with cutaneous melanoma, achieved partial responses.

CDR1 SGHDT and CDR2 YYEEEE come from the germline V gene. After removal of 4 bases from V and 5 bases from J, the junction contained 4 bases not matched to a gene. This CDR3 has 14 amino acids. Regarding the study as a whole: Clonal expansion from baseline to week 6 occurred in both CD4+ and CD8+ T cells.

About this clone itself: Its antigen is unidentified.

The table came from immunoSEQ multiplex PCR; TCRdb's copy has only in-frame clones and leaves some out. In the table there are more than 45,000 clones, just over 90% of which are singletons. The rearrangement links TRBV5-6 to TRBJ2-1, with 9 bases matching TRBD2. This sequence was found in an adult with an advanced solid tumor such as melanoma, head and neck, liver or kidney cancer. The sequencing here drew on CD4+ or CD8+ T cells sorted from blood, taken in a trial of the OX40 agonist ivuxolimab. In DNA, the CDR3 is TGTGCCAGCAGCCTGGGACTAGCTCACAATGAGCAGTTCTTC. Translating it yields CASSLGLAHNEQFF.